This T cell receptor (beta chain) was documented in a study of Tregs in tolerant kidney transplant recipients. Study findings and constraints: The most relevant donor-specific Treg TCRbeta repertoire apparently came from expansion with activated donor B cells. Donor-specific Treg expansion exceeded global Treg expansion in tolerant patients, suggesting antigen drive. For some patients, primers changed over time, blocking nucleotide-level comparison.

The CDR3 runs 15 residues. J gave up 7 bases and V 2 bases, and 9 bases lay outside the gene matches. CDR1 and CDR2 (germline): GTSNPN, SVGIG (reference sequence). About this clone: Its matching antigen is unknown. The CDR3 end falls 3 residues outside the read, so it is completed with the germline J gene.

Method: immunoSEQ multiplex PCR; TCRdb's copy keeps in-frame clones and lacks some. Its table records around 48,000 clones. Unstimulated Tregs (CD4+CD25+CD127-) and CD4+CD25- non-Tregs were sorted from PBMCs. The clonotype originates from a human donor who received a combined kidney and bone marrow transplant. The input for sequencing was CD4+ T cells from blood, taken before the transplant. The gene calls are TRBV30 and TRBJ1-5, with 9 bases identical to TRBD1. The CDR3 sequence is CAWSLGGQGNQPQHF. The CDR3 bases that were read are TGTGCCTGGAGTCTCGGGGGACAGGGAAACCAGCCC.